These 2 T cell receptor beta chains were sequenced from one sample in a study of post-analysis software for immune sequencing data. Study findings and constraints: About five TRBV segments appeared more often in patients than in controls, and TRBV5-6, TRBV5-1 and TRBV20-1 were among these.

Their specific antigens are unknown. Tagging with unique molecular identifiers was a feature of the TCR beta cDNA libraries. TCRdb fed the PCR reads into MiXCR, producing one record per CDR3 protein. Of about 570,000 distinct CDR3 sequences listed, around 31% are singletons. The sample was blood. The origin of the receptors is a girl aged 2-17 years with multiple sclerosis.

The V call is TRBV5-1, the J call TRBJ2-4, with D possibly TRBD1 on 8 matching bases. The CDR3 has 14 amino acids. From germline, CDR1 is SGHRS and CDR2 YFSETQ. V lost 4 bases to trimming and J lost 8 bases, with 16 bases between them. The CDR3 spells CASSTRQGRDIQYF. The CDR3 DNA follows: TGCGCCAGCAGCACCCGACAGGGGAGGGACATTCAGTACTTC.

A word on this clonotype: One end of the junction does not line up with germline, which may come from a read error. The chain uses TRBV11-2 and TRBJ1-1, with TRBD1 as a possible D gene (5 bases). The germline CDR1 and CDR2 sequences are SGHAT and FQNNGV. The CDR3 is 19 residues long. The CDR3 DNA reads TGTGCCAGCAGCTTATCGACGGGGCGGTTAGCTTCATCGAACGCTGAAGCTTTCTTT. This sequence encodes CASSLSTGRLASSNAEAFF.